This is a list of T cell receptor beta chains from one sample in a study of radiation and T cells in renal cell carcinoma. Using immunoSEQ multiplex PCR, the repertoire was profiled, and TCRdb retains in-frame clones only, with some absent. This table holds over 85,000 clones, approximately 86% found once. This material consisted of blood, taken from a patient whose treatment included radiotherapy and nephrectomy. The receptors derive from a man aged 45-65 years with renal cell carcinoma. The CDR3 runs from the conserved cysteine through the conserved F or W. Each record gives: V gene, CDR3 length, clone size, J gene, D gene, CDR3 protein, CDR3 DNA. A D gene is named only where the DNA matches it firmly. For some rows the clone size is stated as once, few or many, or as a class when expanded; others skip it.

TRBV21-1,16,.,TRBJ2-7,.,CASSKDSGTGTYEQYF,TGTGCCAGCAGCAAAGATTCCGGGACGGGGACCTACGAGCAGTACTTC
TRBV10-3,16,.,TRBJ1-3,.,CASGRERSISGNTIYF,TGTGCCTCCGGTAGAGAGCGTTCAATCTCTGGAAACACCATATATTTT
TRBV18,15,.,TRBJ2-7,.,CASSPLPGDSYEQYF,TGTGCCAGCTCACCCTTGCCGGGGGACTCCTACGAGCAGTACTTC
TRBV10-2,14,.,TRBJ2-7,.,CASSAGGGHYEQYF,TGCGCCAGCAGTGCAGGTGGCGGGCACTACGAGCAGTACTTC
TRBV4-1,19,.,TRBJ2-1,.,CASSQERGSATNSYNEQFF,TGCGCCAGCAGCCAAGAGAGGGGCAGCGCGACAAACTCCTACAATGAGCAGTTCTTC
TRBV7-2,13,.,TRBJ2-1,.,CASSIQGRNEQFF,TGTGCCAGCAGCATCCAGGGAAGGAATGAGCAGTTCTTC
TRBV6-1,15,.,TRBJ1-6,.,CASSEARRENSPLHF,TGTGCCAGCAGTGAAGCGCGCCGCGAGAATTCACCCCTCCACTTT
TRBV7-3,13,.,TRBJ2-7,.,CASSVGEAYEQYF,TGTGCCAGCAGTGTAGGCGAAGCCTACGAGCAGTACTTC
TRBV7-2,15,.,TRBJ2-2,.,CASSLGGGNTGELFF,TGTGCCAGCAGCTTAGGTGGGGGGAACACCGGGGAGCTGTTTTTT
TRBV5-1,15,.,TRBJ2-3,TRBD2,CASTEGLTSTDTQYF,TGCGCCAGCACCGAGGGACTAACTAGCACAGATACGCAGTATTTT
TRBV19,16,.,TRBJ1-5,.,CASSISGSGAGQPQHF,TGTGCCAGTAGTATTTCGGGATCAGGGGCAGGACAGCCCCAGCATTTT
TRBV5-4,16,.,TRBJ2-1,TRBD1,CASSLDGQGASNEQFF,TGTGCCAGCAGCTTGGACGGACAGGGGGCCTCCAATGAGCAGTTCTTC
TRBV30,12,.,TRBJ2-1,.,CAWSVQPDEQFF,TGTGCCTGGAGTGTACAACCAGATGAGCAGTTCTTC
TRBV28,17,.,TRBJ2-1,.,CASSPPEQGRIYNEQFF,TGTGCCAGCAGTCCCCCGGAGCAGGGTCGGATCTACAATGAGCAGTTCTTC
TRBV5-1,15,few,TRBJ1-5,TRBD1,CASSSMGQAGQPQHF,TGCGCCAGCAGCTCGATGGGACAGGCAGGTCAGCCCCAGCATTTT